The text below deals with one T cell receptor (beta chain). Its antigen is still unknown. Profiling relied on immunoSEQ multiplex PCR, and the TCRdb table lists in-frame clones only, not all of them. In the table there are 140,000 to 150,000 clones, approximately 89% of which are singletons. V was clipped by 5 bases and J by 6 bases, with 13 bases between them. This CDR3 comprises 13 residues. Germline CDR1 and CDR2: MNHEY and SMNVEV (reference sequence). This sample was taken from a study of T cell responses to AZD1222 COVID-19 vaccine. Study observations and caveats: Seropositivity was recorded at baseline in only a handful of AZD1222 recipients. Compared with day 0, the breadth and depth of the Spike-specific TCR repertoire rose significantly after two doses of AZD1222. There were mostly white British donors and more females than males, and clonal diversity was possibly underestimated. There were repertoire samples only from the period after the peak T cell response.

V and J are TRBV27 and TRBJ1-2; D is unclear. This receptor was taken from an adult in good health. Material: peripheral blood, obtained on day 0 of AZD1222 vaccination. CDR3 DNA: TGTGCCAGCAGTCAATGGGCGGGCCATGGCTACACCTTC. This sequence encodes CASSQWAGHGYTF.